The clone carrying this TCR beta chain was observed once. The antigen is undetermined. TCRdb itself ran the reads through MiXCR, one entry per CDR3 protein. The sample shows about 830,000 distinct CDR3 sequences, less than 35% of them seen only once. J was trimmed by 2 bases and V by 5 bases; bases with no gene match: 8. The germline CDR1 and CDR2 sequences are SGHVT and SQSDAQ. This CDR3 is built from 16 residues. These data come from a study of T cell repertoires in cytomegalovirus infection. Overall study context: Both CMV infection and a matching HLA type were indicated by public TCR beta signatures.

This TCR derives from a human donor in good health (CMV status not recorded). Some clones in this sample may be carry-over from other donors' samples. This specimen was cultured CD8+ T cells from PBMCs, taken from culture after CMV antigen stimulation. The chain carries TRBV7-4 and TRBJ2-3, with 9 bases aligning to TRBD2. The CDR3 DNA reads TGTGCCAGCAGCAATTCGACTAGCGGATCCACAGATACGCAGTATTTT. Translating it yields CASSNSTSGSTDTQYF.